Detailed here is one TCR beta chain. Its cognate antigen is unknown. The authors isolated CD4+ T cells after 9 to 10 days of culture. Vaccine recipients, nucleocapsid antibody negative, had no prior SARS-CoV-2 infection. Method: immunoSEQ multiplex PCR; TCRdb's copy keeps in-frame clones and lacks some. The sample gives 70,000 to 75,000 clones, roughly 80% of which show up once; over 2% is in the top ten. The sample originates from a study of vaccination effects on CD4 cells after COVID-19. On the study more broadly: With the ViraFEST assay, the study expanded antigen-specific CD4+ T cells using viral peptide pools, then sequenced them. The vaccine given was either BNT162b2 or mRNA-1273, in two doses. Study-wide points: Small numbers of convalescent patients limited the study. It also lacked early post-infection timepoints.

The specimen comprised CD4+ T cells from PBMCs cultured without peptide, sampled before COVID-19 vaccination. The TCR originated in a human donor who received a COVID-19 vaccine.

CDR3 region: CASSFSIATNEKLFF. DNA for the CDR3: TGCGCCAGCAGCTTCTCGATTGCAACTAATGAAAAACTGTTTTTT. This sequence joins TRBV5-1 and TRBJ1-4; no clear D gene. Trimming left V 2 bases short and J 0 bases short, with 8 bases between. The CDR3 spans 15 residues. CDR1 and CDR2 (germline): SGHRS, YFSETQ.